The 10 T cell receptor beta chains in this list originate from one sample, sequenced in a study of blood T cell repertoires in COVID-19 (dated by TCRdb to between 2020 and 2021). Receptor amplification or capture employed the immunoSEQ multiplex PCR assay. The immuneACCESS repertoire file appears here via TCRdb, limited to in-frame rearrangements. These files lack a portion of the clones; in checked studies, under half of the deficit traces to unresolved V genes, and the cause of the others is not known. This sample has over 85,000 clones in its table, and approximately 84% of those were observed once. Around 4.3% of the sample belongs to the ten largest clones. The sequenced sample consisted of peripheral blood. These receptors all come from a human donor in a cohort sampled during active COVID-19.

This clone showed up just once. The V call is TRBV5-5, the J call TRBJ2-2; a weak D match, TRBD1 (6 bases). V lost 2 bases to trimming and J lost 0 bases, with 14 bases between them. The CDR3 loop spans 17 amino acids. Germline CDR1 is SGHKS and CDR2 is YYEKEE (reference sequence). CDR3 amino acids: CASSLQGTVSNTGELFF. The CDR3 coding sequence is TGTGCCAGCAGCTTACAGGGCACCGTCTCGAACACCGGGGAGCTGTTTTTT.

The chain links TRBV5-8 to TRBJ2-5; 7 nucleotides line up with TRBD1. Trimming removed 4 bases from V and 6 bases from J; junction bases left unmatched: 9. Germline V lookup: CDR1 SGHTS, CDR2 YDEGEE. The length of the CDR3 is 14 residues. The CDR3 loop reads CASSHDRARKTQYF. In DNA, the CDR3 is TGTGCCAGCAGCCACGACAGGGCCAGAAAGACCCAGTACTTC.

The chain couples TRBV7-8 to TRBJ2-2; 7 bases fit TRBD2. After removal of 1 base from V and 4 bases from J, the junction contained 9 bases not matched to a gene. The CDR3 has 17 amino acids. Germline loops: CDR1 SGHVS, CDR2 FQNEAQ. As DNA, the CDR3 is TGTGCCAGCAGCTTAGGACTGGGAGGGCGGGGCACCGGGGAGCTGTTTTTT. Translated, it gives CASSLGLGGRGTGELFF.

The DNA for the CDR3 is TGTGCCAGCTCGCAGAGCGCACAGGGGGCTGATACGCAGTATTTT. This encodes CASSQSAQGADTQYF. The chain employs TRBV18 and TRBJ2-3, with TRBD1 matching 9 bases. V was clipped by 6 bases and J by 6 bases; unmatched bases: 10. Germline loops: CDR1 KGHSH, CDR2 LQKENI. The CDR3 is 15 amino acids.

V gene TRBV27 combines with J gene TRBJ1-6; D is uncertain. This CDR3 comprises 16 residues. Germline CDR1 is MNHEY and CDR2 is SMNVEV (reference sequence). Between the trimmed V and J ends, which lost 5 bases and 6 bases, there was a span of 17 bases. The CDR3 loop is CASSKNGPGGNSPLHF. CDR3 DNA sequence: TGTGCCAGCAGTAAAAACGGACCCGGAGGTAATTCACCCCTCCACTTT.

The gene calls are TRBV28 and TRBJ2-7; D possibly corresponds to TRBD1 (5 bases). Germline values: CDR1 MDHEN, CDR2 SYDVKM. The CDR3 has 16 residues. V dropped 4 bases and J dropped 1 base, with 17 bases sitting between them. The CDR3 reads CASSWRWAGKSYEQYF. The CDR3 coding sequence is TGTGCCAGCAGTTGGCGATGGGCAGGGAAATCCTACGAGCAGTACTTC.

The chain joins TRBV5-1 to TRBJ2-1, with 8 positions matching TRBD2. The CDR3 is 16 residues long. Germline CDR1 and CDR2: SGHRS and YFSETQ. Trimming took 1 base from V and 1 from J; bases not matched to a gene: 4. The CDR3 loop reads CASSLNGGASYNEQFF. CDR3 nucleotide sequence: TGCGCCAGCAGCTTGAACGGGGGGGCTTCCTACAATGAGCAGTTCTTC.

This clone has a handful of counts. V is TRBV3-1 (or the pseudogene TRBV3-2) and J is TRBJ1-3; 8 positions match TRBD1. Germline CDR1 is LGHDT and CDR2 is YNNKEL (reference sequence). The CDR3 spans 16 residues. V shed 3 bases and J 2 bases; nucleotides not matched to a gene: 6. In DNA form, the CDR3 reads TGTGCCAGCAGCCAGGTTCCGACAGGGGCTGGAAACACCATATATTTT. Amino acids: CASSQVPTGAGNTIYF.

With respect to this clone: A read error may account for a junction end that differs from germline. The chain links TRBV5-1 to TRBJ2-7; D is possibly TRBD2 (5 bases). The CDR3 loop spans 15 amino acids. The V gene's germline CDR1 is SGHRS and CDR2 YFSETQ. The CDR3 nucleotides read TGCGCCAGCAGCCTTGTGATGGGAGACTCCGACGAGCAGTACTTC. Translation gives CASSLVMGDSDEQYF.

Of note for this clone: At one end, the junction sequence differs from germline, possibly due to a read error. This sequence joins TRBV7-2 and TRBJ2-2, with TRBD1 as a possible D gene (6 bases). Germline CDR1 is SGHTA and CDR2 is FQGNSA. The CDR3 is 15 amino acids. The CDR3 spells CASSLQGPNTGELFF. In DNA form, the CDR3 reads TGTGCCAGCAGCTTACAGGGGCCGAATACCGGGGAGCTGTTTTTT.